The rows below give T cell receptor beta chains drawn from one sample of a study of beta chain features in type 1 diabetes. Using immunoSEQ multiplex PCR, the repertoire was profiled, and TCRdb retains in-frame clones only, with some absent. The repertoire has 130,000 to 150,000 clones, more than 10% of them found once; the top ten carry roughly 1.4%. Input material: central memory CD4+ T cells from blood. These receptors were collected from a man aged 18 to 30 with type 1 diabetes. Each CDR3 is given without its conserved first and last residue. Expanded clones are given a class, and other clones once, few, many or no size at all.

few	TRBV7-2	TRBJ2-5	ASSNVGGPDETQY
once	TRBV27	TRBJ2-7	ASSFGVRGGSGEQY
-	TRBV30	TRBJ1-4	AWRGTANEKLF
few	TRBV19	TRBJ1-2	ASSIQQGKGDYT
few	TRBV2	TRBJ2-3	ASSRRTADTQY
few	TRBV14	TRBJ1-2	ASSQGPGGSYGYT
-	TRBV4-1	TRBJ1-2	ASSLRDGEYGYT
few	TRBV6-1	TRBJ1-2	ASSERDWNYGYT
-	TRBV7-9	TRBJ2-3	ASSLGGTAGDTQY
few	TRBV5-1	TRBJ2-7	ASSLANRADEQY
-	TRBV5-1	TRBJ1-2	ASSLDGVRGDLGYGYT
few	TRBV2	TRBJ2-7	ASSEQGYEQY
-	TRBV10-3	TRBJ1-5	AISESGSNQPQH
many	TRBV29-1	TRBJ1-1	SGSTGANTEAF
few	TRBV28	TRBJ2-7	ASRSSGTGGMGGYEQY
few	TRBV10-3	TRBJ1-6	AISDLGNSPLH
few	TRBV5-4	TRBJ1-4	ASRLQGSNEKLF
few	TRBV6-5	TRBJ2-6	ASTGSGANVLT
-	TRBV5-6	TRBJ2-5	ASSLRPLETQY
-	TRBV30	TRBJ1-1	AWTRDFTEAF
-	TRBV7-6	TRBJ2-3	ASSPGQRTDTQY
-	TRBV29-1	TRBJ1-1	SGKRPQMNTEAF
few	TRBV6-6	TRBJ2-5	ASSYGTPTSETQY
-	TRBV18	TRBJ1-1	ASSPPEVTEAF
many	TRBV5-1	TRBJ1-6	ASRLDPNSPLH
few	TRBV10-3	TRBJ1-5	ASQGESNQPQH
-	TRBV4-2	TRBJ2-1	ASSALAGANNNEQF
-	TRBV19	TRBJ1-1	ASSPLRRVGTEAF
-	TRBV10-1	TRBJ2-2	ASSDPYRFPGELF
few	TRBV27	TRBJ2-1	ASSLAAISYNEQF
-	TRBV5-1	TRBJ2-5	ASSLALDSRETQY
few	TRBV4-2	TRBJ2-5	ASSQEHFQTQY
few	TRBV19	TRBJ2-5	ASRRTAGETQY
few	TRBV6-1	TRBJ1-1	ASSGTEAF
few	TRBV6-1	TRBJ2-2	ASSEVTGVPGELF
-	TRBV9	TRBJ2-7	ASSVGLAGGRWHEQY
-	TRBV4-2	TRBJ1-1	ASSQEPAGAF
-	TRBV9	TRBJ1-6	ASSAAGGVYNSPLH
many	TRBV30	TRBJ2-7	AWSQGASPYEQY
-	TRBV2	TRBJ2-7	ASILGAASYEQY
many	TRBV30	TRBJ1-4	AWGHLTESEKLF
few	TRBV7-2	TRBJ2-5	ASSLPIQETQY
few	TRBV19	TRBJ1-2	ATRASNYGYT
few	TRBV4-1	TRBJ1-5	ASSRSGTGSNQPQH
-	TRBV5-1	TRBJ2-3	ASSLIPGTDTQY
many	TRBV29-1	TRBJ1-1	SVDYPTGNTEAF
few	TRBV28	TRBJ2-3	ASRGASQSTDTQY
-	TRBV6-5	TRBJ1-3	ASSRDGASGNTIY
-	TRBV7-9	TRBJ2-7	ASSLPASVGFYEQY
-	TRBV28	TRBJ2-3	ASSFSGTDTQY
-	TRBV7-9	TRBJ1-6	ASSPPKAGGNSPLH
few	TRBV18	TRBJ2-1	ASSPARGDNEQF
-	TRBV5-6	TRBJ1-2	ASSSSLRGPNYGYT